These 20 T cell receptor beta chains were all obtained from the same sample, sequenced in a study of PD-L1 blockade in urothelial cancer (TCRdb year 2017). Libraries were built with the immunoSEQ multiplex PCR assay. TCRdb limited this immuneACCESS table to in-frame rearrangements with V and J called. A share of clones is missing; checked studies link under half to unresolved V genes, and the rest is unexplained. The table for this sample lists about 81,000 clones; around 92% of them were counted only once. In total, the top ten clones hold around 0.94% of the sample. The sample's time point label is to be understood as: pretreatment peripheral blood. Sequenced material: PBMCs, taken around atezolizumab (anti-PD-L1) treatment. The source is a woman over 75 with urothelial cancer.

The rearrangement uses TRBV2 and TRBJ2-7; unclear D gene. The germline gives CDR1 SNHLY, CDR2 FYNNEI. The CDR3 covers 15 residues. V was clipped by 2 bases and J by 7 bases, with 18 bases between them. The CDR3: CASSETERLDLEQYF. The CDR3, as DNA: TGTGCCAGCAGTGAAACGGAGCGTTTAGACCTGGAGCAGTACTTC.

The chain links TRBV5-1 to TRBJ2-7; 12 positions match TRBD2. This CDR3 is built from 18 residues. V was pared by 0 bases and J by 2 bases, with 9 bases of the junction left unmatched. The V gene's germline CDR1 is SGHRS and CDR2 YFSETQ. The CDR3 region is CASSLAVRTSGTPYEQYF. Here the CDR3 DNA reads TGCGCCAGCAGCTTGGCTGTAAGGACTAGCGGGACGCCCTACGAGCAGTACTTC.

This clone was observed once. This rearrangement joins TRBV25-1 to TRBJ2-2; the match to TRBD2 covers 10 bases. Germline values: CDR1 MGHDK, CDR2 SYGVNS. The V segment lost 5 bases and the J segment 2 bases; nucleotides outside the gene matches: 5. The CDR3 totals 16 residues. Here the CDR3 reads CASSLRTSGNTGELFF. CDR3 in DNA: TGTGCCAGCAGTCTACGGACTAGCGGAAACACCGGGGAGCTGTTTTTT.

V usage is TRBV2 and J usage is TRBJ2-6, with TRBD1 matching over 7 bases. Germline V gives CDR1 SNHLY, CDR2 FYNNEI. This CDR3 comprises 16 residues. Losses at the gene ends were 7 bases for V and 2 bases for J; bases not matched to a gene: 8. The CDR3 sequence: CASTGQVVAGANVLTF. The CDR3 coding sequence is TGTGCCAGCACCGGACAGGTAGTCGCTGGGGCCAACGTCCTGACTTTC. The variable domain in full, completed from reference TRBV2 and TRBJ2-6, reads EPEVTQTPSHQVTQMGQEVILRCVPISNHLYFYWYRQILGQKVEFLVSFYNNEISEKSEIFDDQFSVERPDGSNFTLKIRSTKLEDSAMYFCASTGQVVAGANVLTFGAGSRLTVL.

V and J are TRBV2 and TRBJ2-3; unclear D gene. This CDR3 has 14 amino acids. Germline V gene data show CDR1 as SNHLY and CDR2 as FYNNEI. Trimming removed 8 bases at V and 3 bases at J, with 15 bases between. The CDR3: CASARNPRTDTQYF. The CDR3, as DNA: TGTGCCAGCGCTCGAAACCCTAGGACAGATACGCAGTATTTT.

V usage is TRBV7-9 and J usage is TRBJ1-1; no firm D call. Trimming shortened V by 5 bases and J by 0 bases, and 10 bases separated the two germline ends. CDR1 is SEHNR and CDR2 is FQNEAQ in the germline V gene (reference sequence). This CDR3 comprises 14 residues. Here the CDR3 reads CASSQTPLNTEAFF. In nucleotides, the CDR3 is TGTGCCAGCAGCCAGACACCTTTGAACACTGAAGCTTTCTTT.

This chain uses TRBV5-1 with TRBJ1-1; weak D call: TRBD1 (5 bases). V was clipped by 3 bases and J by 5 bases, with 14 bases between them. The CDR3 runs to 14 residues. Germline V gives CDR1 SGHRS, CDR2 YFSETQ. This CDR3 reads CASSSLGTETEAFF. The CDR3, as DNA: TGCGCCAGCAGCTCCTTGGGGACTGAGACTGAAGCTTTCTTT.

The chain couples TRBV6-1 to TRBJ1-5; D not resolved. V shed 4 bases and J shed 3 bases, with 13 bases lying between them. CDR1 and CDR2 from the germline V gene are MNHNS and SASEGT. CDR3 size: 15 residues. Here the CDR3 DNA reads TGTGCCAGCAGTGTCGGCCAATGGGCCAATCAGCCCCAGCATTTT. This translates into CASSVGQWANQPQHF.

The genes are TRBV30 and TRBJ1-1; D is possibly TRBD1 (5 bases). Germline V gives CDR1 GTSNPN, CDR2 SVGIG (reference sequence). The CDR3 runs to 17 residues. The ends were cut back, 3 bases at V and 0 bases at J, with 20 bases in the middle. The CDR3 DNA sequence: TGTGCCTGGAGGGGGGGGATACAGTTCACCATGAACACTGAAGCTTTCTTT. It translates to CAWRGGIQFTMNTEAFF.

J is TRBJ2-5 and V is TRBV5-1; D may be TRBD2 (5 bases). Trimming shortened V by 2 bases and J by 4 bases, and 9 bases separated the two germline ends. Per the germline V gene, CDR1 is SGHRS and CDR2 is YFSETQ. CDR3 length equals 13 residues. This CDR3 reads CASSFAGGETQYF. In DNA form, the CDR3 reads TGCGCCAGCAGCTTCGCGGGCGGAGAGACCCAGTACTTC.

The V gene is TRBV5-1, the J gene TRBJ2-5; D remains unclear. The CDR3 length is 15 residues. The germline V and J ends were trimmed by 1 base and 1 base, with 11 bases remaining between them. CDR1 is SGHRS and CDR2 is YFSETQ in the germline V gene. This CDR3 reads CASSLQRRPQETQYF. In nucleotides, the CDR3 is TGCGCCAGCAGCTTGCAGCGCCGACCCCAAGAGACCCAGTACTTC.

This chain uses TRBV27 with TRBJ2-1, with D unresolved. The CDR3 extends over 16 amino acids. V lost 3 bases, J lost 0 bases, and 12 bases lay in between. Germline lookup yields CDR1 MNHEY and CDR2 SMNVEV (reference sequence). CDR3 residues: CASSFYGSGSYNEQFF. CDR3 DNA sequence: TGTGCCAGCAGTTTTTACGGATCGGGCTCCTACAATGAGCAGTTCTTC.

The genes are TRBV19 and TRBJ2-5, with 13 bases aligning to TRBD2. From germline, CDR1 is LNHDA and CDR2 SQIVND (reference sequence). The CDR3 runs to 16 residues. Trimming cost V 4 bases and J 5 bases; bases outside gene matches: 7. The chain's CDR3 is CASSNRLAGGFETQYF. The CDR3 coding sequence is TGTGCCAGTAGTAATCGACTAGCGGGAGGCTTTGAGACCCAGTACTTC. Full variable domain (rest looked up from reference TRBV19 and TRBJ2-5): DGGITQSPKYLFRKEGQNVTLSCEQNLNHDAMYWYRQDPGQGLRLIYYSQIVNDFQKGDIAEGYSVSREKKESFPLTVTSAQKNPTAFYLCASSNRLAGGFETQYFGPGTRLLVL.

V and J are TRBV6-1 and TRBJ2-3; 7 bases map to TRBD1. Germline V lookup: CDR1 MNHNS, CDR2 SASEGT. V lost 6 bases, J lost 2 bases, and 5 bases stayed unmatched. The CDR3 sequence is 14 residues long. The CDR3 here is CASRDRRTTDTQYF. The CDR3 DNA is TGTGCCAGCAGGGACAGGAGAACCACAGATACGCAGTATTTT.

J is TRBJ2-1 and V is TRBV9; 7 bases fit TRBD2. The CDR3 runs 14 residues. Germline CDR1 is SGDLS and CDR2 is YYNGEE. Trimming cost V 4 bases and J 8 bases; bases outside gene matches: 9. CDR3 bases: TGTGCCAGCAGCCCGCGGACTAGTCTGCATGAGCAGTTCTTC. It encodes CASSPRTSLHEQFF. Based on the CDR3 plus reference TRBV9 and TRBJ2-1, the full variable domain is DSGVTQTPKHLITATGQRVTLRCSPRSGDLSVYWYQQSLDQGLQFLIQYYNGEERAKGNILERFSAQQFPDLHSELNLSSLELGDSALYFCASSPRTSLHEQFFGPGTRLTVL.

The chain has TRBV5-1 and TRBJ2-2, with 9 bases identical to TRBD2. There are 15 residues in the CDR3. The germline CDR1 and CDR2 sequences are SGHRS and YFSETQ. The junction had 2 bases not matched to a gene; V was cut back by 0 bases and J by 5 bases. The chain's CDR3 is CASSLDTSGTGELFF. The CDR3 nucleotides read TGCGCCAGCAGCTTGGATACTAGCGGGACCGGGGAGCTGTTTTTT.

The CDR3 sequence: CASSEIGANYGYTF. CDR3 DNA sequence: TGCGCCAGCAGTGAGATCGGAGCTAACTATGGCTACACCTTC. This chain uses TRBV10-2 with TRBJ1-2; D unresolved. The V gene lost 2 bases and the J gene lost 0 bases, with 7 bases spanning the gap. The germline gives CDR1 WSHSY, CDR2 SAAADI. This CDR3 region has 14 residues.

V gene TRBV7-2 combines with J gene TRBJ2-2; TRBD2 aligns across 7 bases. V was pared by 1 base and J by 5 bases, with 1 base of the junction left unmatched. Germline assignment: CDR1 SGHTA and CDR2 FQGNSA. This CDR3 has 14 residues. The CDR3 sequence: CASSLGRGTGELFF. The CDR3 DNA reads as TGTGCCAGCAGCTTAGGGCGGGGGACCGGGGAGCTGTTTTTT.

The rearrangement uses TRBV28 and TRBJ1-5, with TRBD1 as a possible D gene (5 bases). The CDR3 totals 15 residues. CDR1 and CDR2 (germline): MDHEN, SYDVKM. Trimming removed 2 bases at V and 1 base at J, with 9 bases between. The CDR3 DNA reads TGTGCCAGCAGTTTAGCCGGGGGGAGCAATCAGCCCCAGCATTTT. It translates to CASSLAGGSNQPQHF. Supplemented by reference TRBV28 and TRBJ1-5, the full variable domain reads DVKVTQSSRYLVKRTGEKVFLECVQDMDHENMFWYRQDPGLGLRLIYFSYDVKMKEKGDIPEGYSVSREKKERFSLILESASTNQTSMYLCASSLAGGSNQPQHFGDGTRLSIL.

The J gene is TRBJ2-7, the V gene TRBV30; 11 nucleotides match TRBD1. The CDR3 runs 20 residues. V was clipped by 0 bases and J by 6 bases; unmatched bases: 22. Germline V gives CDR1 GTSNPN, CDR2 SVGIG (reference sequence). CDR3 sequence: CAWSVWIGDRGKIGISEQYF. Written as DNA, the CDR3 is TGTGCCTGGAGTGTATGGATTGGGGACAGGGGGAAAATAGGGATTTCCGAGCAGTACTTC.